The present T cell receptor beta chain was sequenced within a study of CD8 T cells in ankylosing spondylitis. Study observations and caveats: Clones linked with disease were CD8+ and fairly uncommon in the peripheral blood. Matched synovial fluid from ankylosing spondylitis patients was reported to be enriched for disease-linked clones. Past research had described some motif variants in reactive arthritis synovial fluid and blood. What seemed typical of ankylosing spondylitis blood was a TCR beta motif built from eight highly homologous variants.

Trimming took 4 bases from V and 10 from J; bases not matched to a gene: 10. CDR1 MNHEY and CDR2 SVGAGI come from the germline V gene. This CDR3 has 15 residues. With molecular barcodes, quantitative 5'-RACE was used to make the TCR beta libraries. TCRdb re-called the 5' RACE reads through MiXCR, storing one row per CDR3 protein. There are hundreds of thousands of distinct CDR3 sequences in the sample; 10% to 15% occur only once, and less than 0.65% lies in the top ten. This clonotype was observed a handful of times. Its antigen is unknown. This receptor was identified in a male donor with ankylosing spondylitis. The sequenced sample consisted of blood, either unsorted or a sorted T cell fraction (not recorded which). This chain links TRBV6-5 with TRBJ1-2; 12 bases map to TRBD1. CDR3 bases: TGTGCCAGCAGTTCAGACCCCGGGACAGGGGGCGACTACACCTTC. This encodes CASSSDPGTGGDYTF.